This T cell receptor beta chain was found in a study of control samples from healthy donors and cancer patients (dated by TCRdb to 2020 to 2022). Looking up the germline V gene yields CDR1 SGDLS and CDR2 YYNGEE. V loses 3 bases of germline sequence and J loses 2 bases, and the interval between the two ends is 5 bases. The CDR3 holds 13 amino acids from the cysteine to the phenylalanine. Only CDR3 DNA is held: 39 bases, read in frame from base 1. Preparation of the library involved the immunoSEQ multiplex PCR assay. In its TCRdb copy, this immuneACCESS table keeps in-frame sequences only and misses some clones. Where compared with another copy, unresolved V genes explain less than half of these, and the others have no known cause. The sample records 160,000 or so clones, 92% of which are singletons. The top ten clonotypes cover approximately 0.7% of the sample. As concerns this clone: Its specific antigen is unknown. No quality values exist for individual bases; no much larger clone is one base distant.

The receptor was derived from a woman between 25 and 40 years old in good health. The sample taken for sequencing was blood. This receptor chain uses TRBV9 and TRBJ2-2; no confident D gene assignment can be made. The base sequence is TGTGCCAGCAGCGGACGAAACACCGGGGAGCTGTTTTTT. Translation gives CASSGRNTGELFF.